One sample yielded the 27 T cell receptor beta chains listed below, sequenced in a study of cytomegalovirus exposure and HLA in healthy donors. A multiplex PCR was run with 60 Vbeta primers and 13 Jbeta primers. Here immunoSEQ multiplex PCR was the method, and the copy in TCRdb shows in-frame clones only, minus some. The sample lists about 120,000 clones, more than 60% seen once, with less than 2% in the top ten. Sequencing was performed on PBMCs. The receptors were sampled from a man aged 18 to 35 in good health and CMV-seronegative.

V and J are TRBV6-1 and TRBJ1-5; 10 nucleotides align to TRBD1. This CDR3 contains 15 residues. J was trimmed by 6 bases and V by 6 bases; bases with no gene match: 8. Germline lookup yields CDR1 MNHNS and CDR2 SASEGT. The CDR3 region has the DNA TGTGCCAGCAGAAAGACCGGGACAGGGGCTCAGCCCCAGCATTTT. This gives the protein CASRKTGTGAQPQHF.

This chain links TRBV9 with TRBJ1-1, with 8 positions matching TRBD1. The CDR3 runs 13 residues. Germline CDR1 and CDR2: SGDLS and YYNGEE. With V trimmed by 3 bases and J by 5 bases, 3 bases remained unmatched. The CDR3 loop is CASSGYRGTEAFF. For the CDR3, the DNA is TGTGCCAGCAGCGGCTACAGGGGGACTGAAGCTTTCTTT.

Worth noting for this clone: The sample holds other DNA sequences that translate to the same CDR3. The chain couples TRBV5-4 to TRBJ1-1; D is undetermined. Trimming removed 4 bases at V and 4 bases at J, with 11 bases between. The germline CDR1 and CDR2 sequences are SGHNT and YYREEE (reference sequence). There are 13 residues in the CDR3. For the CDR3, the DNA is TGTGCCAGCAGCCTAGGTGGGAGCACTGAAGCTTTCTTT. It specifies CASSLGGSTEAFF.

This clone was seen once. The CDR3 sequence is CASSLARVAGGNNEQFF. The DNA for the CDR3 is TGTGCCAGCAGCTTAGCACGAGTAGCGGGAGGGAACAATGAGCAGTTCTTC. The genes are TRBV7-9 and TRBJ2-1, with TRBD2 matching over 11 bases. Germline CDR1 SEHNR, CDR2 FQNEAQ (reference sequence). This CDR3 has 17 amino acids. Trimming removed 0 bases from V and 5 bases from J; junction bases left unmatched: 6.

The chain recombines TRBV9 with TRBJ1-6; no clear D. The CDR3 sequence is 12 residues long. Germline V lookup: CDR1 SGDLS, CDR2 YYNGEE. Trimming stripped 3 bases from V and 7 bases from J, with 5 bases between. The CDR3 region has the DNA TGTGCCAGCAGCGGAGGGAATTCACCCCTCCACTTT. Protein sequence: CASSGGNSPLHF.

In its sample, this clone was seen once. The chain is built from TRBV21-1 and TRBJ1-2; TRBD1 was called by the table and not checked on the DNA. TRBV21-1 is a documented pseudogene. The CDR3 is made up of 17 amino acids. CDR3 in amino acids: CASSKSRGRVLDYGYTF. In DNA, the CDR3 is TGTGCCAGCAGCAAAAGCAGGGGGCGGGTTCTGGACTATGGCTACACCTTC.

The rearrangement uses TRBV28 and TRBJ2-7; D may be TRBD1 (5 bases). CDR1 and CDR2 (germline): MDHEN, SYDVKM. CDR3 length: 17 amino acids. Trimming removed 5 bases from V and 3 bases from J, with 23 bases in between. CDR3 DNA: TGTGCCAGCAGTCCACCCCCAGAAGGGGCGAATCGCTACGAGCAGTACTTC. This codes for CASSPPPEGANRYEQYF.

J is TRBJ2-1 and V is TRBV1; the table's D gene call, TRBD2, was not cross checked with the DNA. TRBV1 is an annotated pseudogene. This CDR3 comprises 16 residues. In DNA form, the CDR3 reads TGCACCAGCAGCCAAGAGGCCCGGGGGGGTCATCGCGAGCAGTTCTTC. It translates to CTSSQEARGGHREQFF.

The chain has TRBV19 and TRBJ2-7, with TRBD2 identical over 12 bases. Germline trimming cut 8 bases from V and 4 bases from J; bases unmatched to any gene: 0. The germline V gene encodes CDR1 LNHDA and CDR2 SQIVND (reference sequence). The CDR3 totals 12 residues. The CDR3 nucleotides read TGTGCCAGTGGGACTAGCGGGTACGAGCAGTACTTC. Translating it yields CASGTSGYEQYF. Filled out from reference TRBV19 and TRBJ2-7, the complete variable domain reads DGGITQSPKYLFRKEGQNVTLSCEQNLNHDAMYWYRQDPGQGLRLIYYSQIVNDFQKGDIAEGYSVSREKKESFPLTVTSAQKNPTAFYLCASGTSGYEQYFGPGTRLTVT.

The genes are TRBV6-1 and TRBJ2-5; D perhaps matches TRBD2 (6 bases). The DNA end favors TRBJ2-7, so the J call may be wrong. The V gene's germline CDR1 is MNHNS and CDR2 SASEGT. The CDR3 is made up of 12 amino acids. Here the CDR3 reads CAAGGGTYEQYF. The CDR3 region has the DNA TGTGCCGCCGGTGGGGGGACCTACGAGCAGTACTTC.

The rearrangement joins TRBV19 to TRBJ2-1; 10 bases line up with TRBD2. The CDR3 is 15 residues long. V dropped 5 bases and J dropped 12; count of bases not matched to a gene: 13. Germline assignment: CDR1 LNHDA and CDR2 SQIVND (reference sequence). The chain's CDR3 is CASSPPSGGGRTQFF. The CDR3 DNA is TGTGCCAGTAGTCCGCCTAGCGGGGGTGGAAGGACGCAGTTCTTC.

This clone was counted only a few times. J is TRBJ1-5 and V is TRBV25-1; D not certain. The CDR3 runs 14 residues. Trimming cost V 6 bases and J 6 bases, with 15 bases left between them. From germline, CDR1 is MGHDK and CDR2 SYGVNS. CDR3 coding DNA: TGTGCCAGCAGCCCTTTTTCGGGTGGTCAGCCCCAGCATTTT. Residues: CASSPFSGGQPQHF.

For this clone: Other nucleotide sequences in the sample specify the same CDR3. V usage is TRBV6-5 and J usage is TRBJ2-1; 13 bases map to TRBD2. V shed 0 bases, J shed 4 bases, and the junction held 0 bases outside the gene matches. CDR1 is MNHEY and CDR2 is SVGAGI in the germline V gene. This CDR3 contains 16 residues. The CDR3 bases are TGTGCCAGCAGTTACTCGGGACTAGCGGGATACAATGAGCAGTTCTTC. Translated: CASSYSGLAGYNEQFF.

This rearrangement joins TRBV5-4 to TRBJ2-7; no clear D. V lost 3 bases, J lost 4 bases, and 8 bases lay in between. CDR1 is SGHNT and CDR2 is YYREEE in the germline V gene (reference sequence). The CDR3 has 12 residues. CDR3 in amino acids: CASSSSPYEQYF. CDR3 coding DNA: TGTGCCAGCAGCTCCTCCCCGTACGAGCAGTACTTC. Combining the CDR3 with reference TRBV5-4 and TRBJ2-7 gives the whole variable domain ETGVTQSPTHLIKTRGQQVTLRCSSQSGHNTVSWYQQALGQGPQFIFQYYREEENGRGNFPPRFSGLQFPNYSSELNVNALELDDSALYLCASSSSPYEQYFGPGTRLTVT.

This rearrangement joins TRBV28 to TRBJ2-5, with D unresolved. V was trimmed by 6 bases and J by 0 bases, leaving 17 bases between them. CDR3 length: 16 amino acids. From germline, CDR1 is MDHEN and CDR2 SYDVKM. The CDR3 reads CASSHTSPGYQETQYF. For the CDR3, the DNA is TGTGCCAGCAGCCATACTTCGCCCGGGTACCAAGAGACCCAGTACTTC.

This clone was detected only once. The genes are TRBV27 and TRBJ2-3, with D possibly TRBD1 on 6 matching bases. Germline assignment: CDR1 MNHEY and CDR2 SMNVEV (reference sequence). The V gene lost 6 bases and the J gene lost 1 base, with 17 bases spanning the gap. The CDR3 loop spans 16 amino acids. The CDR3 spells CASSSHRTAGTDTQYF. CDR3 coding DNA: TGTGCCAGCAGCTCTCACCGGACAGCTGGCACAGATACGCAGTATTTT.

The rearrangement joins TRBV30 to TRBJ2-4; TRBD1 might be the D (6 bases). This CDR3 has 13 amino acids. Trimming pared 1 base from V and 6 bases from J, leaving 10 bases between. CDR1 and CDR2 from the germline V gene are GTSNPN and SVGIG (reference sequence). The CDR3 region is CAWSAGVGNIQYF. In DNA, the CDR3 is TGTGCCTGGAGTGCAGGGGTCGGAAACATTCAGTACTTC.

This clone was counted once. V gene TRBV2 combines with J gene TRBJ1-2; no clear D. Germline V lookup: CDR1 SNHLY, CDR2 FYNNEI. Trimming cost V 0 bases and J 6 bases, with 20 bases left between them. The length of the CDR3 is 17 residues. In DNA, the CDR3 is TGTGCCAGCAGTGAAGCGTCTAGGCGCTCGTCTCCCCATGGCTACACCTTC. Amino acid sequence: CASSEASRRSSPHGYTF.

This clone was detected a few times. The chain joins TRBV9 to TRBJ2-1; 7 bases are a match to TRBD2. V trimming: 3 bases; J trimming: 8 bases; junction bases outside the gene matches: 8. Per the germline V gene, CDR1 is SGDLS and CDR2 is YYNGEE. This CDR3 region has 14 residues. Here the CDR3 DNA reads TGTGCCAGCAGCGATAGTGGGGGGGTTGATGAGCAGTTCTTC. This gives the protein CASSDSGGVDEQFF.

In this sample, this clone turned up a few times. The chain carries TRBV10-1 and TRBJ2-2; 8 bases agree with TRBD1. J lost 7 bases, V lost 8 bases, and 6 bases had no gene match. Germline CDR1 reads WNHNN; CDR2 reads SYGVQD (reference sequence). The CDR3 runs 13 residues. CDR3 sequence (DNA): TGCGCCAGCGGGACAGGATTCAACGGGGAGCTGTTTTTT. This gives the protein CASGTGFNGELFF.

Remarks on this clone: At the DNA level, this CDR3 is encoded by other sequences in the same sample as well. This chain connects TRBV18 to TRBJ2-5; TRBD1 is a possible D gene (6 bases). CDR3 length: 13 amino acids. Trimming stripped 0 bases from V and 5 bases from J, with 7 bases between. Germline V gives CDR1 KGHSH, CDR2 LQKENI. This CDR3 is CASSPPRGETQYF. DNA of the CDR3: TGTGCCAGCTCACCACCGAGGGGGGAGACCCAGTACTTC.

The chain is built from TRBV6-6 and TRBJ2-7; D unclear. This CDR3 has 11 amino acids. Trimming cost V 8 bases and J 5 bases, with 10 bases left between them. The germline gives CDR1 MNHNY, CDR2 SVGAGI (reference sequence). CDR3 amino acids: CASGSANEQYF. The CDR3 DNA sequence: TGTGCCAGCGGGTCAGCGAACGAGCAGTACTTC.

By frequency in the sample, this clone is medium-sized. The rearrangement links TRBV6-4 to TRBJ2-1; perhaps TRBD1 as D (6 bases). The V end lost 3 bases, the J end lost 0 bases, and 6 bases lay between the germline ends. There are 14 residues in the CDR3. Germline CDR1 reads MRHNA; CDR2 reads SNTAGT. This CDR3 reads CASSEDSSYNEQFF. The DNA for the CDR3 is TGTGCCAGCAGTGAGGACAGCTCCTACAATGAGCAGTTCTTC.

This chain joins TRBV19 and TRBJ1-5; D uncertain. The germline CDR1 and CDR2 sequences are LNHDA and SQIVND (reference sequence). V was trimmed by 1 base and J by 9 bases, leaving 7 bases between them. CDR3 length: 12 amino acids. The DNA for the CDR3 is TGTGCCAGTAGTATAGTCGGTTGGCCCCAGCATTTT. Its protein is CASSIVGWPQHF.

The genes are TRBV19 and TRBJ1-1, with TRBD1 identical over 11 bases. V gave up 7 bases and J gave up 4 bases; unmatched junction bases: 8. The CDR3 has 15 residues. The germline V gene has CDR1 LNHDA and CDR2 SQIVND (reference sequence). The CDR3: CASKLDRGLSTEAFF. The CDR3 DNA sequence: TGTGCCAGTAAATTGGACAGGGGGCTTAGCACTGAAGCTTTCTTT.

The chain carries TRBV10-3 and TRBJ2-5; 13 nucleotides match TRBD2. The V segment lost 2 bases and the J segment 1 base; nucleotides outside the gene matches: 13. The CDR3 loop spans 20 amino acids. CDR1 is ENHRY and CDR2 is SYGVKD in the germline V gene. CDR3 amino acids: CAISESRVTSGRAVQETQYF. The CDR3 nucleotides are TGTGCCATCAGTGAGAGCAGAGTCACTAGCGGGAGGGCGGTCCAAGAGACCCAGTACTTC.

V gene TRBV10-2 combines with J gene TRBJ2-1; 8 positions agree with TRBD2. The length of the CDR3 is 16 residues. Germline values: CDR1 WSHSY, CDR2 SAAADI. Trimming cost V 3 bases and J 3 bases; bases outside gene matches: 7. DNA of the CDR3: TGCGCCAGCAGTGAAACCGGGACTAGTTTCTACAATGAGCAGTTCTTC. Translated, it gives CASSETGTSFYNEQFF.